These 11 T cell receptor beta chains share one sample of origin, sequenced in a study of T-cell reconstitution after alpha-beta-depleted transplantation in children. During its preparation, the TCRbeta library received unique molecular identifiers. TCRdb passed the PCR reads through MiXCR, listing each CDR3 protein once. The table lists around 370,000 distinct CDR3 sequences, 9% to 12% of them singletons. Sequencing was performed on PBMCs from the stem cell graft donor, taken from the stem cell graft. These receptors all stem from a human donor who donated a stem cell graft to a child with acute lymphoblastic leukemia.

This clonotype was recorded a few times. The CDR3: CATSRGRLVWKTQYF. The CDR3 region has the DNA TGTGCCACCAGCAGAGGGAGACTAGTTTGGAAGACCCAGTACTTC. The chain is built from TRBV15 and TRBJ2-5; TRBD2 is a possible D gene (6 bases). The germline V gene has CDR1 LNHNV and CDR2 YYDKDF (reference sequence). This CDR3 spans 15 amino acids. Trimming removed 1 base at V and 6 bases at J, with 15 bases between.

The CDR3 DNA follows: TGCAGTGCTAGGCCCCCCGTACTAGCGGACAATGAGCAGTTCTTC. Translation: CSARPPVLADNEQFF. The V gene is TRBV20-1, the J gene TRBJ2-1; 8 bases fit TRBD2. Looked up from germline, CDR1 is DFQATT and CDR2 is SNEGSKA (reference sequence). J was trimmed by 5 bases and V by 3 bases; bases with no gene match: 9. The CDR3 has 15 residues.

The V gene is TRBV6-2 or TRBV6-3, the J gene TRBJ2-1, with no clear D. The ends were cut back, 0 bases at V and 8 bases at J, with 2 bases in the middle. The germline V gene encodes CDR1 MNHEY and CDR2 SVGEGT. The CDR3 runs 11 residues. The CDR3 region is CASSYSYEQFF. In nucleotides, the CDR3 is TGTGCCAGCAGTTACTCATATGAGCAGTTCTTC.

In this sample, this clonotype turned up a few times. This chain links TRBV5-1 with TRBJ2-2, with a weak D call TRBD2 (5 bases). CDR1 and CDR2 from the germline V gene are SGHRS and YFSETQ. The CDR3 runs to 12 residues. Trimming took off 9 bases at V and 6 bases at J, with 12 bases between the two ends. CDR3: CATGVEAGELFF. DNA of the CDR3: TGCGCCACCGGGGTCGAGGCCGGGGAGCTGTTTTTT.

CDR3 nucleotide sequence: TGCGCCAGCAGCCGACAGGAATTCGAGACCCAGTACTTC. Amino acid sequence: CASSRQEFETQYF. The chain employs TRBV4-1 and TRBJ2-5; D may be TRBD1 (6 bases). Trimming took 4 bases from V and 5 from J, leaving 11 bases between them. CDR3 length equals 13 residues. CDR1 is MGHRA and CDR2 is YSYEKL in the germline V gene.

This chain connects TRBV20-1 to TRBJ2-7; 12 positions agree with TRBD1. The CDR3 runs to 15 residues. Per germline, CDR1 DFQATT and CDR2 SNEGSKA (reference sequence). Germline trimming cut 0 bases from V and 5 bases from J; bases unmatched to any gene: 5. CDR3 nucleotide sequence: TGCAGTGCTAGAGATCCGGGACAGGGGGCCAACGAGCAGTACTTC. It yields the protein CSARDPGQGANEQYF.

This clonotype was detected many times. The chain uses TRBV12-3 or TRBV12-4 and TRBJ2-5; TRBD1 might be the D (6 bases). Trimming shortened V by 5 bases and J by 4 bases, and 17 bases separated the two germline ends. The CDR3 consists of 15 residues. The CDR3 DNA is TGTGCCAGCAGTCCAGGGCAGGGGATGGGAGAGACCCAGTACTTC. It specifies CASSPGQGMGETQYF.

This clonotype appeared a few times. V usage is TRBV29-1 and J usage is TRBJ2-1, with 8 positions matching TRBD2. J was trimmed by 4 bases and V by 0 bases; bases with no gene match: 20. Germline lookup yields CDR1 SQVTM and CDR2 ANQGSEA. The CDR3 sequence is 20 residues long. This CDR3 reads CSVEEPYGRREESFYNEQFF. CDR3 sequence (DNA): TGCAGCGTTGAAGAGCCCTATGGGAGGCGGGAGGAATCGTTTTACAATGAGCAGTTCTTC.

This clonotype was found a few times. V usage is TRBV23-1 and J usage is TRBJ1-5; a weak D match, TRBD1 (5 bases). TRBV23-1 is known as an ORF, though its function is uncertain. The V gene lost 3 bases and the J gene lost 3 bases, with 15 bases spanning the gap. The CDR3 has 16 amino acids. CDR3 in DNA: TGCGCCAGCAGTCACCCTGACAGTTGGGTCAATCAGCCCCAGCATTTT. Translating it yields CASSHPDSWVNQPQHF.

The V and J genes are TRBV5-1 and TRBJ2-7; D uncertain. V lost 6 bases, J lost 2 bases, and 9 bases lay in between. The CDR3 has 12 residues. Germline V gene lookup returns CDR1 SGHRS and CDR2 YFSETQ. The CDR3 DNA follows: TGCGCCAGCAAGGAAGGAACCTACGAGCAGTACTTC. The encoded protein is CASKEGTYEQYF.

This clonotype has at least ten counts. The gene calls are TRBV5-6 and TRBJ2-1; 9 nucleotides align to TRBD1. After removal of 0 bases from V and 9 bases from J, the junction contained 10 bases not matched to a gene. Looked up from germline, CDR1 is SGHDT and CDR2 is YYEEEE. The CDR3 loop spans 16 amino acids. CDR3 in DNA: TGTGCCAGCAGCTTGGGGGGACAGGGTCCAAGGGGTGAGCAGTTCTTC. As protein: CASSLGGQGPRGEQFF.